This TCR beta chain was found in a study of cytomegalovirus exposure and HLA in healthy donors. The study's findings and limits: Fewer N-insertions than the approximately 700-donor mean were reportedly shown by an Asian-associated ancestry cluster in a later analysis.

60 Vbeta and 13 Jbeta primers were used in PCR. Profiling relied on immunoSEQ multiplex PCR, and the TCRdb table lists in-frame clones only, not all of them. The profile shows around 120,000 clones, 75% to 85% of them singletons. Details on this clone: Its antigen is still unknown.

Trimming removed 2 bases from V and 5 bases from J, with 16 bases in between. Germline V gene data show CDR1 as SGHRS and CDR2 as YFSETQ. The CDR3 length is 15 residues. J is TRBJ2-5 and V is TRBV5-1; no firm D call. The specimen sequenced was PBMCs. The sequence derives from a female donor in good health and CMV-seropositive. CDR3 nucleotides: TGCGCCAGCAGCTTAACTTCCTCCTTTTTGGAGACCCAGTACTTC. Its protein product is CASSLTSSFLETQYF.